The text below deals with one TCR beta chain. Expressed TCRB transcripts were sequenced because the entire RNA isolate underwent reverse transcription. Here immunoSEQ multiplex PCR was the method, and the copy in TCRdb shows in-frame clones only, minus some. The sample has some 900,000 clones, roughly 15% seen once. This sample is part of a study of beta chain features in type 1 diabetes. The CDR3 has 15 residues. Trimming at V came to 1 base and at J to 8 bases, leaving 7 bases not matched to a gene. CDR1 is SGHNT, CDR2 YYREEE, per germline (reference sequence). The rearrangement uses TRBV5-4 and TRBJ1-4; the match to TRBD1 covers 8 bases. Sequencing was carried out using naive CD4+ T cells from blood. The source is a woman aged 18-30 years in good health. In DNA, the CDR3 is TGTGCCAGCAGCTTGCGGACAGGGCGGGGAGAAAAACTGTTTTTT. Amino acid sequence: CASSLRTGRGEKLFF.